This entry concerns a single T cell receptor beta chain. The antigen is not known. Germline V CDR1 and CDR2: LNHDA, SQIVND (reference sequence). The CDR3 runs 15 residues. With V trimmed by 3 bases and J by 4 bases, 5 bases remained unmatched. Using genomic DNA as the template, TCR beta VDJ and CDR3 profiling was carried out. A single record per CDR3 protein comes from TCRdb applying MiXCR to the reads. The sample lists about 180,000 distinct CDR3 sequences, roughly 50% seen once, with over 10% in the top ten. The data originate from a study of CD8+CD57+ T cells in acquired aplastic anemia. Study-wide points: Patients and controls shared 25 to 30 CD8+ CDR3 sequences, which appeared highly expressed in patients and within their immunodominant clones. Patients did not significantly differ from controls in CD8+ Simpson's diversity.

Whoever was chosen for sequencing had shown CD8+CD57+ cell expansion by flow cytometry. Severe acquired aplastic anemia affected all patients. Source material: sorted CD4+, CD8+, or CD8+CD57+ T cells (not recorded which) from PBMCs. The clonotype originates from a human donor with aplastic anemia. The chain uses TRBV19 and TRBJ2-3; TRBD1 aligns across 9 bases. The CDR3 DNA reads TGTGCCAGTAGTATTAACACAGGGGGCGCAGATACGCAGTATTTT. Its translation: CASSINTGGADTQYF.